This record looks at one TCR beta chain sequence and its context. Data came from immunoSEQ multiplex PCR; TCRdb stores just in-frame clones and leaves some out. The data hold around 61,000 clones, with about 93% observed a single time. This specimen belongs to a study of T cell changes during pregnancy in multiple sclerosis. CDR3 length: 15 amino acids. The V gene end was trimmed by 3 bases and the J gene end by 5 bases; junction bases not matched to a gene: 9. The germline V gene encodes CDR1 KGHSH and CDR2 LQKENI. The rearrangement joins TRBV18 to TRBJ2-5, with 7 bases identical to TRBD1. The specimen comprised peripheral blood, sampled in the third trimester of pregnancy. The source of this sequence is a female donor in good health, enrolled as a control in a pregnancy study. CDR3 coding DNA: TGTGCCAGCTCACCGCCCGACAGGGCCCGGGAGACCCAGTACTTC. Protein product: CASSPPDRARETQYF.